A single sample gave rise to the 9 T cell receptor beta chains below, sequenced in a study of blood T cells in healthy people across ages. Alongside a J-beta primer mix, a sample-barcoded 5' primer served in a second PCR lasting roughly 7 to 11 cycles. TCRdb re-analysed the 5' RACE reads in MiXCR, keeping a single row per CDR3 protein. The sample lists about 1,400,000 distinct CDR3 sequences, almost 60% seen once, with roughly 7% in the top ten. The sample comprised blood. Receptors originate from a man younger than 30 in good health.

This clonotype was picked up a small number of times. The J gene is TRBJ2-4, the V gene TRBV4-3; D perhaps matches TRBD2 (5 bases). Germline V gene sequence: CDR1 LGHNA, CDR2 YSLEER. This CDR3 has 16 amino acids. The V end was cut by 3 bases, the J end by 6 bases, with 18 bases between. The CDR3 DNA follows: TGCGCCAGCAGCCAGGCCCCCGCGGGTTTGGGAAACATTCAGTACTTC. This encodes CASSQAPAGLGNIQYF.

The table lists this clonotype with a count of one. The CDR3 coding sequence is TGCAGTGCTAGAATATTTCGGGACAGGGGGCGTAATGAGCAGTTCTTC. It translates to CSARIFRDRGRNEQFF. The rearrangement links TRBV20-1 to TRBJ2-1, with TRBD1 matching over 12 bases. The CDR3 length is 16 residues. V was clipped by 2 bases and J by 7 bases; unmatched bases: 9. The germline gives CDR1 DFQATT, CDR2 SNEGSKA (reference sequence).

This clonotype appeared a few times. This rearrangement joins TRBV25-1 to TRBJ2-5; D remains ambiguous. The germline V gene has CDR1 MGHDK and CDR2 SYGVNS. This CDR3 contains 13 residues. Trimming pared 2 bases from V and 0 bases from J, leaving 4 bases between. The CDR3 region is CASSEGHQETQYF. The CDR3 DNA follows: TGTGCCAGCAGTGAAGGACACCAAGAGACCCAGTACTTC.

J is TRBJ2-2 and V is TRBV4-2; 8 nucleotides agree with TRBD1. CDR1 is LGHNA, CDR2 YNFKEQ, per germline. The V segment lost 2 bases and the J segment 6 bases; nucleotides outside the gene matches: 5. CDR3 size: 15 residues. CDR3 sequence: CASSQPGQAPGELFF. The CDR3, as DNA: TGTGCCAGCAGCCAACCGGGACAGGCCCCCGGGGAGCTGTTTTTT.

This chain links TRBV27 with TRBJ1-1; weak D call: TRBD1 (6 bases). This CDR3 spans 17 amino acids. The ends were cut back, 3 bases at V and 0 bases at J, with 17 bases in the middle. The germline gives CDR1 MNHEY, CDR2 SMNVEV (reference sequence). The CDR3 loop is CASSFTPGGLMNTEAFF. DNA for the CDR3: TGTGCCAGCAGTTTCACCCCCGGGGGGCTAATGAACACTGAAGCTTTCTTT.

As DNA, the CDR3 is TGCGCCAGCAGCCAAGGTAGGGGAGTAAATCAGCCCCAGCATTTT. Translated: CASSQGRGVNQPQHF. The chain is built from TRBV4-3 and TRBJ1-5, with D possibly matching TRBD1 (5 bases). Between the trimmed V and J ends, which lost 1 base and 4 bases, there was a span of 11 bases. Germline assignment: CDR1 LGHNA and CDR2 YSLEER. CDR3 length equals 15 residues.

The chain links TRBV20-1 to TRBJ2-7; 7 positions agree with TRBD1. The CDR3 runs 15 residues. V was clipped by 0 bases and J by 7 bases; unmatched bases: 12. Germline V gene sequence: CDR1 DFQATT, CDR2 SNEGSKA (reference sequence). CDR3 sequence reads: CSARDVQGVNNEQYF. The CDR3 nucleotides read TGCAGTGCTAGAGATGTTCAGGGGGTAAACAATGAGCAGTACTTC.

CDR3 amino acids: CASSPQPNTGELFF. The DNA for the CDR3 is TGTGCCAGCAGCCCCCAACCGAACACCGGGGAGCTGTTTTTT. The genes are TRBV3-1 and TRBJ2-2; D is unclear. V was clipped by 4 bases and J by 0 bases, with 6 bases between them. CDR1 is LGHDT and CDR2 is YNNKEL in the germline V gene (reference sequence). This CDR3 contains 14 residues.

The chain is built from TRBV29-1 and TRBJ2-3; no definite D call. The CDR3 is made up of 12 amino acids. V was pared by 4 bases and J by 6 bases, with 11 bases between. The V gene's germline CDR1 is SQVTM and CDR2 ANQGSEA. For the CDR3, the DNA is TGCAGCGTTGTAGGGCTCGAGGATACGCAGTATTTT. Translation: CSVVGLEDTQYF.